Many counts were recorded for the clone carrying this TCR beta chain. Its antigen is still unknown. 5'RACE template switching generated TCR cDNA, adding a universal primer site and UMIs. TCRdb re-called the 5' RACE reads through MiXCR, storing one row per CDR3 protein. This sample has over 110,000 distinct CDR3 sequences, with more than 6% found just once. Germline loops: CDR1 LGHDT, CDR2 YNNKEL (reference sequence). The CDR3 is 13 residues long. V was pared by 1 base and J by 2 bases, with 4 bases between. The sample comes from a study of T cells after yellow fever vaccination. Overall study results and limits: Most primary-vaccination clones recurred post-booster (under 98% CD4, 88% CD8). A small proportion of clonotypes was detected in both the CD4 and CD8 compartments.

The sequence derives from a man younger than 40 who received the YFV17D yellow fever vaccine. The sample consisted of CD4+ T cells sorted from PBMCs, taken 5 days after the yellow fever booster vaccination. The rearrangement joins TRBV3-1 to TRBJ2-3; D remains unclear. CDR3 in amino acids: CASSQAVTDTQYF. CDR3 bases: TGTGCCAGCAGCCAAGCAGTCACAGATACGCAGTATTTT.